The 13 T cell receptor beta chains reported below all come from one sample, sequenced in a study of T cells in Graves' hyperthyroidism and ophthalmopathy. Amplification yielded TCR beta CDR3 regions, with RNA transcripts as the source. First-round RT-PCR with HTBI primers amplified the TCR CDR3 region. TCRdb called the multiplex PCR reads again in MiXCR, with one record for every CDR3 protein. The table lists roughly 550,000 distinct CDR3 sequences, about 15% of them singletons. The sample was blood. The receptor source for this set is a woman aged 30 to 39 with Graves' ophthalmopathy.

At least ten counts were recorded for this clonotype. The chain joins TRBV7-6 to TRBJ2-3, with TRBD1 matching over 9 bases. CDR3 length: 15 amino acids. J gave up 3 bases and V 8 bases, and 9 bases lay outside the gene matches. Germline V gives CDR1 SGHVS, CDR2 FNYEAQ. The CDR3 region is CASCIGTGMTDTQYF. DNA of the CDR3: TGTGCCAGCTGCATCGGGACAGGGATGACAGATACGCAGTATTTT.

This clonotype showed up many times. The chain uses TRBV6-1 and TRBJ2-1, with D perhaps being TRBD1 or TRBD2 (5 bases each). This CDR3 has 14 residues. Trimming took off 8 bases at V and 5 bases at J, with 16 bases between the two ends. Germline loops: CDR1 MNHNS, CDR2 SASEGT. This chain's CDR3 is CASSPGHVDNEQFF. The DNA of the CDR3 is TGTGCCAGCTCCCCGGGGCACGTCGACAATGAGCAGTTCTTC.

Comment on this clonotype: Since a much larger clone is just one base distant, this may be a read error. The chain combines TRBV5-1 with TRBJ2-1, with TRBD2 matching 9 bases. The germline V gene has CDR1 SGHRS and CDR2 YFSETQ. The CDR3 is 16 residues long. CDR3 loop: CASSFGRREGYNGQFF. The CDR3 coding sequence is TGCGCCAGCAGCTTTGGGCGGCGGGAGGGATACAATGGGCAGTTCTTC. Filled out from reference TRBV5-1 and TRBJ2-1, the complete variable domain reads KAGVTQTPRYLIKTRGQQVTLSCSPISGHRSVSWYQQTPGQGLQFLFEYFSETQRNKGNFPGRFSGRQFSNSRSEMNVSTLELGDSALYLCASSFGRREGYNGQFFGPGTRLTVL.

There are many counts of this clonotype. The rearrangement joins TRBV6-1 to TRBJ1-5; 7 bases line up with TRBD1. CDR3 size: 15 residues. Germline values: CDR1 MNHNS, CDR2 SASEGT. V was pared by 6 bases and J by 0 bases, with 5 bases of the junction left unmatched. This CDR3 reads CASRGTAYSNQPQHF. For the CDR3, the DNA is TGTGCCAGCAGGGGGACAGCTTATAGCAATCAGCCCCAGCATTTT.

Only a few counts were recorded for this clonotype. The V call is TRBV28, the J call TRBJ1-6; possible D gene TRBD1, 6 bases. The CDR3 spans 17 residues. Trimming removed 5 bases at V and 7 bases at J, with 21 bases between. Germline V gene data show CDR1 as MDHEN and CDR2 as SYDVKM. Written as DNA, the CDR3 is TGTGCCAGCAGTCAAGGGGTGGGGGGCTGGGGAAATTCACCCCTCCACTTT. It codes for CASSQGVGGWGNSPLHF.

This clonotype was found many times. In DNA form, the CDR3 reads TGTGCCAGCAAGTCTTCGACAGGATCAGATACGCAGTATTTT. It specifies CASKSSTGSDTQYF. The V and J genes are TRBV6-1 and TRBJ2-3, with D possibly being TRBD1 (6 bases). V dropped 7 bases and J dropped 4 bases, with 15 bases sitting between them. The CDR3 sequence is 14 residues long. Germline V gene data show CDR1 as MNHNS and CDR2 as SASEGT.

This clonotype has at least ten counts. This chain uses TRBV7-3 with TRBJ1-1; the D gene is possibly TRBD1 (5 bases). With 5 bases removed from V and 10 bases from J, the gap between germline ends came to 14 bases. This CDR3 has 12 residues. From germline, CDR1 is SGHTA and CDR2 FQGTGA. CDR3 in DNA: TGTGCCAGCAGCCTCCGCGGGGGGAGAGCTTTCTTT. As protein: CASSLRGGRAFF.

This clonotype was recorded only once. This CDR3 is CASSLELAGGPRTDTQYF. The CDR3 nucleotides read TGCGCCAGCAGCTTGGAATTAGCGGGAGGACCCCGCACAGATACGCAGTATTTT. The chain combines TRBV5-1 with TRBJ2-3; TRBD2 matches at 10 bases. The V segment lost 0 bases and the J segment 1 base; nucleotides outside the gene matches: 8. Germline CDR1 reads SGHRS; CDR2 reads YFSETQ. There are 18 residues in the CDR3.

This clonotype appeared many times. V usage is TRBV28 and J usage is TRBJ1-2; D not certain. Looked up from germline, CDR1 is MDHEN and CDR2 is SYDVKM. This CDR3 has 17 residues. Trimming took off 5 bases at V and 0 bases at J, with 19 bases between the two ends. CDR3 in DNA: TGTGCCAGCAGTCCCCTAGCCCAGGAGAAAGCTAACTATGGCTACACCTTC. Protein sequence: CASSPLAQEKANYGYTF.

The genes are TRBV20-1 and TRBJ2-2; 7 positions match TRBD2. Losses at the gene ends were 0 bases for V and 3 bases for J; bases not matched to a gene: 16. Germline V gives CDR1 DFQATT, CDR2 SNEGSKA (reference sequence). The CDR3 runs 19 residues. This CDR3 reads CSARDLMNPGSGDTGELFF. The CDR3, as DNA: TGCAGTGCTAGAGACCTAATGAACCCCGGGAGCGGGGACACCGGGGAGCTGTTTTTT.

There are many counts of this clonotype. The chain uses TRBV3-1 and TRBJ2-1; TRBD1 might be the D (8 bases). Per germline, CDR1 LGHDT and CDR2 YNNKEL (reference sequence). The CDR3 loop spans 14 amino acids. The V gene lost 8 bases and the J gene lost 1 base, with 12 bases spanning the gap. The CDR3 coding sequence is TGTGCCAGCGGACAGGGACTATCCTACAATGAGCAGTTCTTC. It translates to CASGQGLSYNEQFF.

This clonotype was seen many times. The chain joins TRBV28 to TRBJ2-2; D gene uncertain. The CDR3 spans 12 residues. Germline V CDR1 and CDR2: MDHEN, SYDVKM. V was trimmed by 4 bases and J by 5 bases, leaving 5 bases between them. CDR3 protein: CASSSSTGELFF. The DNA of the CDR3 is TGTGCCAGCAGTTCGAGTACCGGGGAGCTGTTTTTT. Looking up the rest from reference TRBV28 and TRBJ2-2 gives the full variable domain: DVKVTQSSRYLVKRTGEKVFLECVQDMDHENMFWYRQDPGLGLRLIYFSYDVKMKEKGDIPEGYSVSREKKERFSLILESASTNQTSMYLCASSSSTGELFFGEGSRLTVL.

This chain links TRBV20-1 with TRBJ2-1, with 13 bases fitting TRBD2. The CDR3 covers 17 residues. J was trimmed by 5 bases and V by 0 bases; bases with no gene match: 7. CDR1 and CDR2 (germline): DFQATT, SNEGSKA (reference sequence). The CDR3 bases are TGCAGTGCTAGAGAACTGACTAGCGGGAGGCACGACAATGAGCAGTTCTTC. It codes for CSARELTSGRHDNEQFF.